This T cell receptor (beta chain) was sequenced in a study of blood T cell repertoires in COVID-19 (dated by TCRdb to 2020 to 2022). Background on the whole study: Samples covering the acute and convalescent phases of COVID-19 were provided by collaborators in the United States, Italy and Spain. The material from the prospective study consisted of cDNA or gDNA derived from T cells, B-cell-depleted T cells, or PBMCs. The dataset comprised deeply sampled blood TCRbeta repertoires from subjects exposed to, actively infected with, or recovered from COVID-19. A freely available public database, intended as a resource for researchers studying the immune response to SARS-CoV-2, is where the repertoires were released. Samples came from the ongoing ImmuneRACE study (first 160 participants) plus 1,254 subjects from 6 global collaborators. A de-identified subject ID, COVID-19 status, age in years and sex were almost always included in the sample metadata. Where HLA class I and class II types were available, the types were taken from metadata supplied by the sample provider, not from assay-based typing. The study at large found these results: Clinical and demographic metadata were provided uncurated, with the amount varying by source and participant.

This clone has a count of ten or more. Its antigen is still unknown. No quality values exist for individual bases; no much larger clone is one base distant. TCRbeta CDR3 regions were amplified from genomic DNA using the immunoSEQ Assay, a bias-controlled multiplex PCR. Per the authors' processing: Nucleated cell counts per sample were estimated from amplification of reference gene primers within the assay. Sequence reads were collapsed and filtered to measure the absolute abundance of every unique TCRbeta CDR3 rearrangement. For each sample, productive Simpson clonality was calculated as the square root of Simpson's diversity index over productive rearrangements. As stored in TCRdb, this immuneACCESS dataset retains in-frame rearrangements with V and J assigned. A fraction of the clones does not appear; measured against another copy, unresolved V genes explain less than half of the discrepancy, and the remainder lacks a known reason. D and trimming come from the DNA, and the V and J calls and clone size come from that table. The sample includes fewer than 200,000 clones, with approximately 79% observed a single time. The top ten clonotypes cover about 3% of the sample.

The CDR3 starts with the cysteine, ends with the phenylalanine, and has 14 residues. The DNA shown is the 42-base CDR3, in frame from base 1. V is cut by 9 bases and J by 2 bases, and the space between the germline ends is 14 bases. CDR1 and CDR2 (SEHNR, FQNEAQ) derive from the germline V gene (reference sequence). Collaborating institutions collected whole blood in K2EDTA tubes following their own protocols. For TCRbeta analysis, collaborator samples were shipped as frozen whole blood, as isolated PBMCs, or as DNA extracted from either sample type. Recombination connected TRBV7-9 to TRBJ1-5; the D gene identity is not certain. Sequenced input: peripheral blood. The receptor comes from a woman aged 80 or over with acute or convalescent COVID-19. CDR3 region: CASQAADGNQPQHF. The DNA sequence is TGTGCCAGTCAAGCAGCGGACGGCAATCAGCCCCAGCATTTT.